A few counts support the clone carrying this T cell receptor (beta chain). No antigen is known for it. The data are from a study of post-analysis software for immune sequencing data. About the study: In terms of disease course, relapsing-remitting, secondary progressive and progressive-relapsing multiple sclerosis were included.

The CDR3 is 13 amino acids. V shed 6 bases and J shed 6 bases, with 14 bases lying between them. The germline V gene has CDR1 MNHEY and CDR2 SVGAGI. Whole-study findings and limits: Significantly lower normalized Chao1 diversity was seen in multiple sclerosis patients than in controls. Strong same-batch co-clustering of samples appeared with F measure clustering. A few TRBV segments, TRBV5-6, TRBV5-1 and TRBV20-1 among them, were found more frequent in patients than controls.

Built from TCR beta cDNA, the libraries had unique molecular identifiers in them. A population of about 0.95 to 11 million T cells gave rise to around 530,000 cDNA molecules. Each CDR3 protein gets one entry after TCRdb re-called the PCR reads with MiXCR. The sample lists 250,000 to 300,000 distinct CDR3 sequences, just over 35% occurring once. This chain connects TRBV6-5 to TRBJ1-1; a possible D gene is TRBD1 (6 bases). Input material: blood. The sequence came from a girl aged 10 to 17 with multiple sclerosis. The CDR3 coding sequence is TGTGCCAGCAGAATTACCGGGACACCTGAAGCTTTCTTT. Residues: CASRITGTPEAFF.